Given below is one T cell receptor (beta chain) in context. Germline CDR1 KGHDR, CDR2 SFDVKD. Trimming stripped 1 base from V and 0 bases from J, with 24 bases between. The CDR3 extends over 21 amino acids. Original processing notes: Reference gene primers were amplified, and this amplification served to estimate nucleated cell counts. The protocol was immunoSEQ multiplex PCR, while the TCRdb copy is restricted to in-frame clones and leaves out a portion. V and J calls and clone size come straight from that table; D and trimming were deduced from the DNA. This table has 210,000 or so clones, roughly nine tenths appearing once. This sample is part of a study of blood T cell repertoires in COVID-19. About the research overall: Samples came from the United States, Italy and Spain, spanning acute and convalescent COVID-19. From T cells, B-cell-depleted T cells, or PBMCs came the material, which was cDNA or gDNA.

The genes are TRBV24-1 and TRBJ2-1; tentative D call: TRBD2 (5 bases). Source material: peripheral blood. This TCR came from a woman in her forties or fifties with acute or convalescent COVID-19. The CDR3 coding sequence is TGTGCCACCAGTGATTTTCGGGATCCGGGGAATTACGTGAGCTCCTACAATGAGCAGTTCTTC. Translated: CATSDFRDPGNYVSSYNEQFF.